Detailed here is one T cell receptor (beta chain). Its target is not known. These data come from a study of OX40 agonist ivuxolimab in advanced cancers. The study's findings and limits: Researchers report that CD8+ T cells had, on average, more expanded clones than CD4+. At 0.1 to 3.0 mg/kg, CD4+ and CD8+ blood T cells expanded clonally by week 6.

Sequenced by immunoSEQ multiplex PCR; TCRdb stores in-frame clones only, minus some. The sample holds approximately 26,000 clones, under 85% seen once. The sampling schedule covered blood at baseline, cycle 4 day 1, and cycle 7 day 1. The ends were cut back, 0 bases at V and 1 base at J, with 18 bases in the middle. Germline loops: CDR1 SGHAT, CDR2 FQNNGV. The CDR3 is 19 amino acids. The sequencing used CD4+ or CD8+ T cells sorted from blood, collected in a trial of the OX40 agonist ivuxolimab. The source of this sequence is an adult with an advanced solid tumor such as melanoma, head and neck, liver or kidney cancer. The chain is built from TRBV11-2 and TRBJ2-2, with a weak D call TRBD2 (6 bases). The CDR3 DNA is TGTGCCAGCAGCTTAGATCTGTGGGGGGACCCTAAGAACACCGGGGAGCTGTTTTTT. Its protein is CASSLDLWGDPKNTGELFF. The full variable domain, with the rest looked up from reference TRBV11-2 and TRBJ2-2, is EAGVAQSPRYKIIEKRQSVAFWCNPISGHATLYWYQQILGQGPKLLIQFQNNGVVDDSQLPKDRFSAERLKGVDSTLKIQPAKLEDSAVYLCASSLDLWGDPKNTGELFFGEGSRLTVL.